The 25 T cell receptor beta chains below all came from one sample that was sequenced in a study of technical replicates of blood from a handful of donors. The repertoire was sequenced with immunoSEQ multiplex PCR; TCRdb's copy has only in-frame clones and lacks some. In the table there are about 93,000 clones, around 96% of which are singletons. Sequences were obtained from T cells isolated from PBMCs. The receptors were sampled from a human donor in good health.

This chain connects TRBV6-5 to TRBJ1-2; D call uncertain. V lost 5 bases, J lost 0 bases, and 13 bases lay in between. Germline V gene data show CDR1 as MNHEY and CDR2 as SVGAGI. The CDR3 sequence is 15 residues long. CDR3 loop: CASSPLREANYGYTF. DNA for the CDR3: TGTGCCAGCAGTCCCCTACGGGAAGCTAACTATGGCTACACCTTC.

The V and J genes are TRBV9 and TRBJ1-6; tentatively, D is TRBD1 (5 bases). The CDR3 length is 15 residues. CDR1 is SGDLS, CDR2 YYNGEE, per germline. Trimming cost V 1 base and J 3 bases, with 8 bases left between them. CDR3 residues: CASSVTGHYNSPLHF. CDR3 bases: TGTGCCAGCAGCGTAACAGGTCACTATAATTCACCCCTCCACTTT. The full variable domain, its missing parts supplied by reference TRBV9 and TRBJ1-6, is DSGVTQTPKHLITATGQRVTLRCSPRSGDLSVYWYQQSLDQGLQFLIQYYNGEERAKGNILERFSAQQFPDLHSELNLSSLELGDSALYFCASSVTGHYNSPLHFGNGTRLTVT.

The rearrangement links TRBV9 to TRBJ2-5; 8 nucleotides match TRBD2. CDR1 is SGDLS and CDR2 is YYNGEE in the germline V gene. V shed 0 bases and J 1 base; nucleotides not matched to a gene: 5. This CDR3 has 16 amino acids. The CDR3 protein is CASSVGQRGFQETQYF. DNA of the CDR3: TGTGCCAGCAGCGTAGGCCAGCGGGGGTTCCAAGAGACCCAGTACTTC.

This chain uses TRBV7-8 with TRBJ2-3, with TRBD2 matching over 9 bases. The V and J ends lost 5 bases and 4 bases, in that order; junction bases with no gene match: 7. Germline CDR1 is SGHVS and CDR2 is FQNEAQ. The length of the CDR3 is 15 residues. CDR3 amino acids: CASSPGLAPSDTQYF. The CDR3 DNA reads as TGTGCCAGCAGCCCGGGACTAGCCCCCTCAGATACGCAGTATTTT.

The V gene is TRBV10-2, the J gene TRBJ1-1; no clear D gene. CDR3 length equals 14 residues. The V gene lost 4 bases and the J gene lost 1 base, with 10 bases spanning the gap. Per the germline V gene, CDR1 is WSHSY and CDR2 is SAAADI. Written as DNA, the CDR3 is TGCGCCAGCAGTGTACAGCTAAAGAACACTGAAGCTTTCTTT. Its protein product is CASSVQLKNTEAFF.

The chain employs TRBV10-1 and TRBJ1-1; no reliable D call. V lost 0 bases and J 2 bases, leaving 10 bases between the germline ends. Germline lookup yields CDR1 WNHNN and CDR2 SYGVQD (reference sequence). CDR3 size: 15 residues. CDR3 in DNA: TGCGCCAGCAGTGAGTCGCGGGAGAGTAACACTGAAGCTTTCTTT. Amino acid sequence: CASSESRESNTEAFF.

The genes are TRBV12-5 and TRBJ2-5, with 8 positions matching TRBD2. The V gene end was trimmed by 2 bases and the J gene end by 5 bases; junction bases not matched to a gene: 7. CDR3 size: 15 residues. Germline lookup yields CDR1 LGHNT and CDR2 FRNRAP. The CDR3 sequence: CASGLSSGSTETQYF. In nucleotides, the CDR3 is TGTGCTAGTGGTTTGTCCAGCGGGAGTACTGAGACCCAGTACTTC.

The rearrangement joins TRBV5-4 to TRBJ2-1, with 14 nucleotides matching TRBD2. With 6 bases clipped from V and 10 bases from J, the junction kept 12 bases outside the gene matches. Germline CDR1 and CDR2: SGHNT and YYREEE (reference sequence). The CDR3 has 16 residues. CDR3 sequence (DNA): TGTGCCAGCACCAGACTAGCGGGGGGGCTTTCGGGCGAGCAGTTCTTC. It is translated as CASTRLAGGLSGEQFF.

The rearrangement links TRBV27 to TRBJ2-1, with 12 bases identical to TRBD2. The germline gives CDR1 MNHEY, CDR2 SMNVEV (reference sequence). The CDR3 is 18 residues long. After removal of 5 bases from V and 6 bases from J, the junction contained 14 bases not matched to a gene. DNA for the CDR3: TGTGCCAGCAGTCCCCCCATCGCTAGCGGGAGGGCCTCCAATGAGCAGTTCTTC. Encoded protein: CASSPPIASGRASNEQFF.

CDR3 amino acids: CAIRGTLSSYNEQFF. CDR3 bases: TGTGCTATCCGCGGAACCCTGAGCTCCTACAATGAGCAGTTCTTC. The chain links TRBV2 to TRBJ2-1; no definite D call. The CDR3 consists of 15 residues. CDR1 SNHLY and CDR2 FYNNEI come from the germline V gene. Full variable domain (remainder filled in from reference TRBV2 and TRBJ2-1): EPEVTQTPSHQVTQMGQEVILRCVPISNHLYFYWYRQILGQKVEFLVSFYNNEISEKSEIFDDQFSVERPDGSNFTLKIRSTKLEDSAMYFCAIRGTLSSYNEQFFGPGTRLTVL.

The chain is built from TRBV21-1 and TRBJ1-2; no check of the table's D call, TRBD1, against the DNA was made. TRBV21-1 represents a pseudogene. This CDR3 is 16 amino acids long. The CDR3 loop is CASTYVGGTGNYGYTF. The CDR3, as DNA: TGTGCCAGCACCTACGTTGGAGGGACAGGGAACTATGGCTACACCTTC.

The rearrangement links TRBV19 to TRBJ2-7, with 9 bases that match TRBD1. The V gene end was trimmed by 4 bases and the J gene end by 2 bases; junction bases not matched to a gene: 3. The CDR3 spans 14 residues. Germline CDR1 reads LNHDA; CDR2 reads SQIVND (reference sequence). CDR3 bases: TGTGCCAGTAGTAGAACAGGGGGCGCCTACGAGCAGTACTTC. It is translated as CASSRTGGAYEQYF.

The rearrangement links TRBV5-1 to TRBJ2-7; D ambiguous. With 0 bases removed from V and 0 bases from J, the gap between germline ends came to 4 bases. Per the germline V gene, CDR1 is SGHRS and CDR2 is YFSETQ. The CDR3 is made up of 13 amino acids. The DNA of the CDR3 is TGCGCCAGCAGCTTGGTACACTCCTACGAGCAGTACTTC. Its protein is CASSLVHSYEQYF.

This chain links TRBV11-2 with TRBJ2-3, with D possibly being TRBD1 (5 bases). The CDR3 length is 13 residues. The V and J ends lost 3 bases and 6 bases respectively, with 10 bases between them. CDR1 is SGHAT, CDR2 FQNNGV, per germline. The CDR3 loop reads CASSFRSGDTQYF. The CDR3, as DNA: TGTGCCAGCAGCTTCCGCTCAGGGGATACGCAGTATTTT.

The J gene is TRBJ2-1, the V gene TRBV6-4; TRBD1 agrees at 9 bases. V gave up 0 bases and J gave up 5 bases; unmatched junction bases: 23. CDR3 length equals 22 residues. CDR1 and CDR2 from the germline V gene are MRHNA and SNTAGT. The CDR3 DNA reads as TGTGCCAGCAGTGACTCGAATTTTAGGGACAGGGAACTACTTTGGGGGAACAATGAGCAGTTCTTC. Encoded protein: CASSDSNFRDRELLWGNNEQFF.

V is TRBV10-3 and J is TRBJ1-3, with D unresolved. Trimming shortened V by 10 bases and J by 4 bases, and 17 bases separated the two germline ends. The CDR3 sequence is 14 residues long. CDR1 is ENHRY, CDR2 SYGVKD, per germline. The CDR3 sequence: CATSRGPKGNTIYF. The CDR3 coding sequence is TGTGCCACTTCACGGGGTCCTAAAGGAAACACCATATATTTT.

The V call is TRBV5-4, the J call TRBJ2-1; perhaps TRBD1 as D (6 bases). V shed 4 bases and J shed 0 bases, with 20 bases lying between them. This CDR3 is 18 amino acids long. The germline V gene encodes CDR1 SGHNT and CDR2 YYREEE (reference sequence). CDR3 nucleotides: TGTGCCAGCAGCCGGGGTGGGGGCGGACCGGTCTCCTACAATGAGCAGTTCTTC. Its protein is CASSRGGGGPVSYNEQFF.

J is TRBJ2-3 and V is TRBV13; TRBD2 matches 7 bases. The V segment lost 3 bases and the J segment 0 bases; nucleotides outside the gene matches: 0. The germline CDR1 and CDR2 sequences are PRHDT and FYEKMQ (reference sequence). The CDR3 sequence is 14 residues long. In nucleotides, the CDR3 is TGTGCCAGCAGCTTTAGCGGGAGCACAGATACGCAGTATTTT. Translated, it gives CASSFSGSTDTQYF.

This clone was seen once. V is TRBV19 and J is TRBJ2-5; perhaps TRBD1 as D (7 bases). V shed 2 bases and J shed 4 bases, with 14 bases lying between them. The CDR3 has 15 amino acids. Germline V CDR1 and CDR2: LNHDA, SQIVND (reference sequence). The DNA of the CDR3 is TGTGCCAGTAGTATATCCCGACAGGGAGGAGAGACCCAGTACTTC. It codes for CASSISRQGGETQYF.

V and J are TRBV5-1 and TRBJ2-1; 11 bases match TRBD2. The CDR3 loop spans 17 amino acids. Germline V lookup: CDR1 SGHRS, CDR2 YFSETQ. V dropped 4 bases and J dropped 8; count of bases not matched to a gene: 14. CDR3 sequence reads: CASSLSPTSGSLDEQFF. CDR3 DNA sequence: TGCGCCAGCAGCCTGAGCCCCACTAGCGGGAGTCTGGATGAGCAGTTCTTC.

The genes are TRBV5-1 and TRBJ2-2, with TRBD2 matching over 9 bases. The CDR3 is 16 amino acids. V was clipped by 4 bases and J by 6 bases; unmatched bases: 10. Germline CDR1 is SGHRS and CDR2 is YFSETQ. The CDR3 nucleotides read TGCGCCAGCAGCCCCCTCGCGGGGGGGCCTTCCGGGGAGCTGTTTTTT. Translating gives CASSPLAGGPSGELFF. Complete variable domain (other parts from reference TRBV5-1 and TRBJ2-2): KAGVTQTPRYLIKTRGQQVTLSCSPISGHRSVSWYQQTPGQGLQFLFEYFSETQRNKGNFPGRFSGRQFSNSRSEMNVSTLELGDSALYLCASSPLAGGPSGELFFGEGSRLTVL.

The chain has TRBV19 and TRBJ2-5; the D gene is possibly TRBD1 (5 bases). Trimming left V 1 base short and J 5 bases short, with 11 bases between. Looked up from germline, CDR1 is LNHDA and CDR2 is SQIVND (reference sequence). The CDR3 runs to 14 residues. In nucleotides, the CDR3 is TGTGCCAGTAGTATAGCCCCAGGGTGGGAGACCCAGTACTTC. This encodes CASSIAPGWETQYF.

The genes are TRBV19 and TRBJ2-7, with TRBD2 identical over 9 bases. Germline V lookup: CDR1 LNHDA, CDR2 SQIVND (reference sequence). V gave up 9 bases and J gave up 4 bases; unmatched junction bases: 7. The CDR3 runs 13 residues. The CDR3 DNA is TGTGCCAGCCGTAGCGGGAGCTCTTACGAGCAGTACTTC. Protein sequence: CASRSGSSYEQYF.

The V gene is TRBV5-1, the J gene TRBJ2-3, with 7 bases fitting TRBD1. In germline, CDR1 is SGHRS, CDR2 YFSETQ. The CDR3 runs 12 residues. V was pared by 4 bases and J by 12 bases, with 8 bases of the junction left unmatched. The DNA for the CDR3 is TGCGCCAGCAGCCAGCCCGGGACAGATCAGTATTTT. Translated: CASSQPGTDQYF.

J is TRBJ2-7 and V is TRBV4-1; 9 bases align to TRBD1. The CDR3 loop spans 16 amino acids. Germline-derived CDR1 and CDR2 are MGHRA and YSYEKL. V shed 3 bases, J shed 4 bases, and the junction held 10 bases outside the gene matches. CDR3 protein: CASSQSRDRDRYEQYF. The CDR3 nucleotides read TGCGCCAGCAGCCAGTCCCGGGACAGGGACCGATACGAGCAGTACTTC.